This TCR beta chain is from a study of neoadjuvant nivolumab and ipilimumab in lung cancer (TCRdb year 2020). In the study overall: Nivolumab was administered intravenously at 3 mg/kg on days 1, 15 and 29, and in the combination arm ipilimumab 1 mg/kg was added on day 1 only. The major pathologic response (MPR) rate in the intention-to-treat population in each study arm was designated as the primary trial endpoint. Of the approximately 44 patients with operable NSCLC treated in the trial, about 23 were randomized to nivolumab monotherapy and approximately 20 to nivolumab plus ipilimumab. The study compared TCR repertoires in pretherapy (baseline) peripheral blood with TCR repertoires in tumors resected at surgery after neoadjuvant immune checkpoint blockade. Matched pretherapy and resected tumor pairs were analyzed for seven patients: four treated with nivolumab and three with nivolumab plus ipilimumab. Summary of the overall study and its limitations: TCR sequencing was performed in a small number of samples. A positive correlation was observed between pretherapy blood TCR richness and richness in tumors resected after neoadjuvant therapy (Spearman R ~ 0.82). Resected tumors had greater TCR richness and clonality than tumor-adjacent uninvolved lung, and increases were observed in more dual-therapy-treated tumors. No significant correlation was found between TCR clonality and pathologic tumor regression, and only one major-pathologic-response sample was available for the clonality analysis. From pretherapy to surgery, increases in tumor T-cell richness and clonality were observed in three of three dual-therapy tumors but in only two of four nivolumab-treated tumors.

The CDR3 measures 17 amino acids from cysteine to phenylalanine. The CDR3 DNA has 51 bases and is translated from base 1. CDR1 MNHNS and CDR2 SASEGT were looked up in the germline V gene. V lost 2 bases and J lost 6 bases, and the count of bases not matched to a germline gene is 11. To note about this clone: This receptor's antigen is unknown. No base qualities exist here, and no much larger clone lies one base off it.

The sample's time point label is to be understood as: at surgical resection after neoadjuvant nivolumab +/- ipilimumab. Samples came from the phase 2 randomized NEOSTAR trial, which tested neoadjuvant nivolumab or nivolumab plus ipilimumab followed by surgery in operable NSCLC. Library preparation used the immunoSEQ multiplex PCR assay. Processing in the source paper ran as follows. Richness and clonality were used to summarize the repertoires, and clones that significantly expanded or contracted between pre- and post-therapy samples were identified. TCRdb took this table from immuneACCESS and kept in-frame rearrangements with V and J called. Such tables lack part of the clones; where checked against another copy, unresolved V genes explain under half of the gap, and the rest is unexplained. D and trimming were read from the DNA, whereas the V and J calls and clone size are those reported in that table. Here the sample has thousands of clones; less than 65% occur a single time. The ten largest clones add up to about 14% of the sample.

This clonotype originated in an adult with non-small cell lung cancer. The chain couples TRBV6-1 to TRBJ2-5, with 11 middle bases fitting TRBD2. Specimen: tumor tissue, collected after neoadjuvant nivolumab, alone or with ipilimumab, at or shortly before surgery. In nucleotides, the sequence is TGTGCCAGCAGTGAACGGGTTAGGCTAGCGGGAGGCCAGACCCAGTACTTC. Translated, this is CASSERVRLAGGQTQYF.